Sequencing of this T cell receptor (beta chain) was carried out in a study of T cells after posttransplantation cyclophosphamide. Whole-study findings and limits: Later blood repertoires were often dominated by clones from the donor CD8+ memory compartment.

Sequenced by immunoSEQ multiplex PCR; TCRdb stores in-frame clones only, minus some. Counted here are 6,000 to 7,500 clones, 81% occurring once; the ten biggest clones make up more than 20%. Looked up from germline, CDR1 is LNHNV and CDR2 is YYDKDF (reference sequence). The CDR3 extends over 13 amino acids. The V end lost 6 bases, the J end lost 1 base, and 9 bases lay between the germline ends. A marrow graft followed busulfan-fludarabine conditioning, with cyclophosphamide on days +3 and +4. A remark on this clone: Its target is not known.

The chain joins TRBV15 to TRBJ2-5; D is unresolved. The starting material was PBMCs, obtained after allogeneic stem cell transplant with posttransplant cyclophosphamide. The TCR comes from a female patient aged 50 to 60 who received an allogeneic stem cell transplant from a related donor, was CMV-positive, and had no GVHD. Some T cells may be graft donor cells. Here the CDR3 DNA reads TGTGCCACCAGTCCCCGTCGCCAAGAGACCCAGTACTTC. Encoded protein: CATSPRRQETQYF. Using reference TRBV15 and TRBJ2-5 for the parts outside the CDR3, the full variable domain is DAMVIQNPRYQVTQFGKPVTLSCSQTLNHNVMYWYQQKSSQAPKLLFHYYDKDFNNEADTPDNFQSRRPNTSFCFLDIRSPGLGDTAMYLCATSPRRQETQYFGPGTRLLVL.